This T cell receptor beta chain was observed in a study of CD8 T cells in Susac syndrome. Only one count was recorded for this clonotype. TCR beta sequences were obtained from blood CD8+ and CD4+ T cells. The RNA, about 0.5 to 1 ug, was put through reverse transcription using random hexamers. The immunoSEQ assay covered 54 Vbeta and 13 Jbeta segments for CDR3. TCRdb reanalysed the immunoSEQ multiplex PCR reads using MiXCR and keeps one entry per CDR3 protein. Here the sample spans about 300,000 distinct CDR3 sequences, around 89% being singletons. Per germline, CDR1 SGHRS and CDR2 YFSETQ. The CDR3 runs 19 residues. Trimming at V came to 2 bases and at J to 2 bases, leaving 18 bases not matched to a gene.

The specimen sequenced was CD8+ T cells from PBMCs. The sequence derives from a human donor with multiple sclerosis. The chain recombines TRBV5-1 with TRBJ2-5; TRBD1 matches at 7 bases. The CDR3: CASSFVTAGTAVLQETQYF. The CDR3 DNA reads as TGCGCCAGCAGCTTTGTGACGGCAGGGACAGCCGTTTTACAAGAGACCCAGTACTTC.